This T cell receptor beta chain was identified during a study of blood T cell repertoires in COVID-19. Turning to the study itself: COVID-19 samples, acute and convalescent, were from the United States, Italy and Spain.

J gave up 3 bases and V 5 bases, and 8 bases lay outside the gene matches. This CDR3 contains 16 residues. Germline CDR1 KGHSH, CDR2 LQKENI. Original processing methods: Estimated nucleated cell counts came from reference gene primer amplification. Assay used: immunoSEQ multiplex PCR; TCRdb lists only in-frame clones, some missing. V, J and clone size were drawn from that table, and D and trimming were deduced from the DNA. Altogether 190,000 or so clones are present, about 83% being singletons, with the ten largest covering 2.5% to 3.5%. The rearrangement uses TRBV18 and TRBJ2-1, with 9 bases lining up with TRBD2. The TCR originated in a man aged 45-65 years with active or convalescent COVID-19. Material: peripheral blood. This chain's CDR3 is CASSDKREEVYNEQFF. CDR3 nucleotide sequence: TGTGCCAGCTCAGATAAGCGGGAGGAAGTCTACAATGAGCAGTTCTTC.